These 2 T cell receptor beta chains were sequenced from one sample in a study of T cell repertoires in cytomegalovirus infection. Antigens for these TCRs are unknown. One entry per CDR3 protein, called by TCRdb with MiXCR from the reads. The sample records hundreds of thousands of distinct CDR3 sequences, 30% to 40% being singletons. The sequencing used cultured PBMCs, collected from culture after CMV antigen stimulation. Receptors originate from a human donor in good health (CMV status not recorded). Some clones in this sample may be carry-over from other donors' samples.

This clonotype has only a few counts. This chain links TRBV6-2 or TRBV6-3 with TRBJ2-2; D not certain. With 0 bases removed from V and 2 bases from J, the gap between germline ends came to 13 bases. This CDR3 contains 17 residues. Germline V gene sequence: CDR1 MNHEY, CDR2 SVGEGT. This CDR3 is CASSYSTFGLNTGELFF. Written as DNA, the CDR3 is TGTGCCAGCAGTTACTCGACCTTTGGGCTTAACACCGGGGAGCTGTTTTTT.

The chain employs TRBV6-2 or TRBV6-3 and TRBJ2-1; tentatively, D is TRBD1 (6 bases). The length of the CDR3 is 15 residues. CDR1 is MNHEY and CDR2 is SVGEGT in the germline V gene. Deletions cut 2 bases from V and 2 bases from J, with 10 bases between. In DNA, the CDR3 is TGTGCCAGCAGTTACGACAGGCAAACCTACAATGAGCAGTTCTTC. Amino acids: CASSYDRQTYNEQFF.